The rows below give T cell receptor beta chains drawn from one sample of a study of CD8+CD57+ T cells in acquired aplastic anemia. TCRdb called the reads again in MiXCR, with one record for every CDR3 protein. The repertoire consists of 35,000 to 45,000 distinct CDR3 sequences, with approximately 67% occurring once and the leading ten covering less than 25%. Sample: sorted CD4+, CD8+, or CD8+CD57+ T cells (not recorded which) from PBMCs. Receptor source: a human donor in good health, serving as a control. CDR3s include the opening cysteine and the closing phenylalanine or tryptophan. Each record gives: V gene, clone size, J gene, D gene, CDR3 protein, CDR3 DNA. A D gene is named only where the DNA matches it firmly. Clone size is shown for a subset of rows, as once, few, many or a class of expanded clone.

TRBV27	.	TRBJ2-7	.	CASSFGRGSSYEQYF	TGTGCCAGCAGTTTCGGACGGGGCAGCTCCTACGAGCAGTACTTC
TRBV7-9	.	TRBJ2-7	TRBD1	CASSPTGGASYEQYF	TGTGCCAGCAGCCCGACAGGGGGCGCATCCTACGAGCAGTACTTC
TRBV5-1	many	TRBJ1-1	.	CASSLDSTGEDTEAFF	TGCGCCAGCAGCTTGGACTCTACGGGGGAAGACACTGAAGCTTTCTTT
TRBV28	many	TRBJ2-7	TRBD2	CASSFSGGAWEQYF	TGTGCCAGCAGTTTTAGCGGGGGGGCTTGGGAGCAGTACTTC
TRBV7-9	.	TRBJ1-1	TRBD1	CASSTRDRDNTEAFF	TGTGCCAGCAGCACCAGGGACAGGGATAACACTGAAGCTTTCTTT
TRBV19	once	TRBJ2-7	.	CASSIETQGEQYF	TGTGCCAGTAGTATAGAGACCCAAGGGGAGCAGTACTTC
TRBV7-2	.	TRBJ2-7	.	CASSLAGLVYEQYF	TGTGCCAGCAGCTTAGCTGGGCTAGTCTACGAGCAGTACTTC
TRBV7-7	.	TRBJ1-1	.	CASSLSQGQEAFF	TGTGCTAGCAGCTTAAGTCAGGGCCAGGAAGCTTTCTTT
TRBV24-1	.	TRBJ2-1	TRBD2	CATFRTSGSSHF	TGTGCCACCTTCCGGACTAGCGGGAGTTCTCACTTC
TRBV6-2/TRBV6-3	many	TRBJ2-7	.	CASSYGPTGHLYF	TGTGCCAGCAGTTACGGCCCGACAGGCCACCTGTACTTC
TRBV29-1	.	TRBJ2-3	TRBD2	CSVNGLAGGQTDTQYF	TGCAGCGTTAACGGACTAGCGGGGGGGCAGACAGATACGCAGTATTTT
TRBV20-1	.	TRBJ1-5	TRBD1	CSARDMEGTGEVQPQHF	TGCAGTGCTAGAGATATGGAGGGGACAGGTGAAGTCCAGCCCCAGCATTTT
TRBV19	once	TRBJ2-7	.	CASSRGKGSYEQYF	TGTGCCAGTAGTAGAGGGAAGGGGTCCTACGAGCAGTACTTC
TRBV28	many	TRBJ1-4	TRBD1	CASSLDRVREKLFF	TGTGCCAGCAGCTTGGACAGGGTTAGGGAAAAACTGTTTTTT
TRBV6-4	few	TRBJ1-6	TRBD1	CASSASGTGGRSPLHF	TGTGCCAGCAGTGCGTCCGGGACAGGGGGTAGATCACCCCTCCACTTT
TRBV9	.	TRBJ1-2	TRBD1	CASSGGQGIYGYTF	TGTGCCAGCAGCGGGGGACAGGGCATCTATGGCTACACCTTC
TRBV7-9	.	TRBJ2-5	.	CASSLWTEETQYF	TGTGCCAGCAGCTTATGGACAGAAGAGACCCAGTACTTC
TRBV15	.	TRBJ2-7	TRBD1	CATSRDRGGEQYF	TGTGCCACCAGCAGGGACAGGGGGGGCGAGCAGTACTTC
TRBV19	.	TRBJ1-6	.	CASSRQAGARSYNSPLHF	TGTGCCAGTAGCAGACAAGCAGGGGCCCGCTCCTATAATTCACCCCTCCACTTT
TRBV10-3	.	TRBJ2-7	TRBD1	CAISDPSTGETSYEQYF	TGTGCCATCAGTGACCCGAGCACAGGGGAAACATCCTACGAGCAGTACTTC
TRBV2	.	TRBJ2-3	.	CASSDTTNTQYF	TGTGCCAGCAGTGATACGACCAATACGCAGTATTTT
TRBV9	.	TRBJ1-2	TRBD1	CASTGTGFGYTF	TGTGCCAGCACCGGGACAGGATTTGGCTACACCTTC
TRBV7-8	.	TRBJ1-5	TRBD1	CASSFHRQGTASNQPQHF	TGTGCCAGCAGCTTCCACCGACAGGGTACCGCTTCCAATCAGCCCCAGCATTTT
TRBV6-2/TRBV6-3	.	TRBJ1-6	.	CASSYDNGVKPLHF	TGTGCCAGCAGTTACGACAACGGTGTTAAGCCCCTCCACTTT
TRBV2	.	TRBJ1-2	.	CASSEPPGGIYGYTF	TGTGCCAGCAGTGAACCCCCGGGGGGTATCTATGGCTACACCTTC
TRBV20-1	.	TRBJ1-1	TRBD1	CSARGTGDTEAFF	TGCAGTGCTAGAGGGACAGGGGACACTGAAGCTTTCTTT
TRBV6-1	.	TRBJ2-3	TRBD2	CASSVGGSGSTDTQYF	TGTGCCAGCAGCGTAGGTGGTAGCGGGAGCACAGATACGCAGTATTTT
TRBV25-1	few	TRBJ2-2	.	CASSERGKDTGELFF	TGTGCCAGCAGTGAAAGAGGGAAGGACACCGGGGAGCTGTTTTTT
TRBV29-1	.	TRBJ1-1	.	CSVVQGNTEAFF	TGCAGCGTTGTACAGGGGAACACTGAAGCTTTCTTT
TRBV24-1	.	TRBJ1-4	TRBD1	CATSDATGGGNEKLFF	TGTGCCACCAGTGATGCGACAGGGGGCGGGAATGAAAAACTGTTTTTT
TRBV19	.	TRBJ2-7	.	CASRGDAGAEQYF	TGTGCCAGCAGGGGGGACGCGGGAGCCGAGCAGTACTTC
TRBV29-1	.	TRBJ1-2	TRBD1	CSAGNPGQGIDYGYTF	TGCAGCGCTGGAAATCCGGGACAGGGTATCGACTATGGCTACACCTTC
TRBV7-8	.	TRBJ2-6	TRBD1	CASDRGTSGANVLTF	TGTGCCAGCGACAGGGGTACCTCTGGGGCCAACGTCCTGACTTTC
TRBV20-1	once	TRBJ2-3	TRBD2	CSARVATSGTDTQYF	TGCAGTGCTCGGGTCGCGACTAGCGGTACAGATACGCAGTATTTT
TRBV13	.	TRBJ1-5	.	CASSLDERKGNQPQHF	TGTGCCAGCAGCTTAGATGAAAGAAAGGGCAATCAGCCCCAGCATTTT
TRBV10-3	.	TRBJ1-1	.	CASSYREGRAFF	TGTGCCAGCAGTTACCGGGAGGGGAGAGCTTTCTTT
TRBV10-2	.	TRBJ2-1	.	CASSESMLDLASYNEQFF	TGCGCCAGCAGTGAGTCGATGCTGGACTTAGCGTCCTACAATGAGCAGTTCTTC
TRBV7-2	.	TRBJ2-5	.	CAGEGLGETQYF	TGTGCCGGAGAGGGACTCGGAGAGACCCAGTACTTC
TRBV29-1	.	TRBJ2-5	TRBD1	CSVQAGTGETQYF	TGCAGCGTCCAGGCCGGGACAGGGGAGACCCAGTACTTC
TRBV15	.	TRBJ2-1	.	CACRDAPHNEQFF	TGTGCCTGCCGGGACGCGCCTCACAATGAGCAGTTCTTC
TRBV24-1	.	TRBJ1-5	.	CATSDGGQPQHF	TGTGCCACCAGTGATGGGGGTCAGCCCCAGCATTTT
TRBV7-6	.	TRBJ2-5	.	CASSLIGETQYF	TGTGCCAGCAGCTTAATTGGGGAGACCCAGTACTTC
TRBV29-1	few	TRBJ2-3	.	CSVQGTDTQYF	TGCAGCGTTCAAGGCACAGATACGCAGTATTTT
TRBV7-9	.	TRBJ2-7	TRBD1	CASTRDRGYEQYF	TGTGCCAGCACCCGGGACAGGGGGTACGAGCAGTACTTC
TRBV19	medium-sized	TRBJ1-6	.	CASRIGGLDSPLHF	TGTGCCAGTAGAATCGGGGGTCTTGATTCACCCCTCCACTTT
TRBV19	.	TRBJ1-5	.	CASTPGAYSNQPQHF	TGTGCCAGTACCCCAGGGGCCTATAGCAATCAGCCCCAGCATTTT
TRBV19	once	TRBJ1-2	TRBD1	CASSPDRGYGYTF	TGTGCCAGTAGTCCCGACAGGGGCTATGGCTACACCTTC
TRBV4-2	.	TRBJ2-1	TRBD2	CASTGAGAVTYNEQFF	TGTGCCAGCACCGGAGCGGGGGCGGTGACCTACAATGAGCAGTTCTTC